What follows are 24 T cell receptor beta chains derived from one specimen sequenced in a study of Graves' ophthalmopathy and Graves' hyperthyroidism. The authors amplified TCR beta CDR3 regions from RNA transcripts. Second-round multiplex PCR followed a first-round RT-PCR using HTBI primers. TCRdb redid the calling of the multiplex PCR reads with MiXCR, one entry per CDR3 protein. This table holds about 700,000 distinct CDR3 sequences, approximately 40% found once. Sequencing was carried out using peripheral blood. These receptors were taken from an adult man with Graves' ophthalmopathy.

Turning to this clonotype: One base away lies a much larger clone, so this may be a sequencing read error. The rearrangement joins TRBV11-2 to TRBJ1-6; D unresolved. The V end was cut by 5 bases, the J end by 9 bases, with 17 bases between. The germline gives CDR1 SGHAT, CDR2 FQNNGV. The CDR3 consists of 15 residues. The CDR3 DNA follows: TGTGCCAGCAGCCCTAGACGGATCGGCGGTTCACCCCTCCACTTT. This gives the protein CASSPRRIGGSPLHF.

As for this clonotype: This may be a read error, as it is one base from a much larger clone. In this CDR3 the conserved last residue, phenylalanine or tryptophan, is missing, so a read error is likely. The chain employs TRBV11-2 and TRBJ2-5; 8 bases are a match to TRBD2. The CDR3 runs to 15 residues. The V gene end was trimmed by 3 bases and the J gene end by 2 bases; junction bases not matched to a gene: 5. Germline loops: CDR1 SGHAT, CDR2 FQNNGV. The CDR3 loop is CASSLFGGGQETQYV. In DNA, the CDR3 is TGTGCCAGCAGCTTGTTTGGCGGGGGGCAAGAGACCCAGTACGTC.

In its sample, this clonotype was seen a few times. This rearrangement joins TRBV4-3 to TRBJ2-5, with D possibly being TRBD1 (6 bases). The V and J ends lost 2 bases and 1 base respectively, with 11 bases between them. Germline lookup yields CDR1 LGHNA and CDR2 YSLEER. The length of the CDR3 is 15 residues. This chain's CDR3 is CASSQFRTAQETQYF. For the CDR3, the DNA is TGCGCCAGCAGCCAATTCCGGACAGCCCAAGAGACCCAGTACTTC.

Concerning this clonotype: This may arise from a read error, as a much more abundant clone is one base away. DNA of the CDR3: TGCAGTGCGAGGGACAGGACTAACTATGGCTACGCCTTC. Translation: CSARDRTNYGYAF. This chain links TRBV20-1 with TRBJ1-2; 8 bases are a match to TRBD1. In germline, CDR1 is DFQATT, CDR2 SNEGSKA (reference sequence). The CDR3 runs to 13 residues.

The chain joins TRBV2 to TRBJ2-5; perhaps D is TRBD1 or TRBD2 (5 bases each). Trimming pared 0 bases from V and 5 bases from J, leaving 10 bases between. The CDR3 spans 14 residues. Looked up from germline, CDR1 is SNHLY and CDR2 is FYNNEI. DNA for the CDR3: TGTGCCAGCAGTGAAGCGGGGACCCGGGAGACCCAGTACTTC. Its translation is CASSEAGTRETQYF. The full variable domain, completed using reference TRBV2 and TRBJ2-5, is EPEVTQTPSHQVTQMGQEVILRCVPISNHLYFYWYRQILGQKVEFLVSFYNNEISEKSEIFDDQFSVERPDGSNFTLKIRSTKLEDSAMYFCASSEAGTRETQYFGPGTRLLVL.

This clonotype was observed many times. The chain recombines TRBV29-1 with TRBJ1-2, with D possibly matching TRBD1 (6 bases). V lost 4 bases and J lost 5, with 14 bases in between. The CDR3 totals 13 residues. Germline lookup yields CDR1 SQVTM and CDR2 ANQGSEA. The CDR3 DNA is TGCAGCGTTGTAGCAGGGGCAAGGTATGGCTACACCTTC. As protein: CSVVAGARYGYTF.

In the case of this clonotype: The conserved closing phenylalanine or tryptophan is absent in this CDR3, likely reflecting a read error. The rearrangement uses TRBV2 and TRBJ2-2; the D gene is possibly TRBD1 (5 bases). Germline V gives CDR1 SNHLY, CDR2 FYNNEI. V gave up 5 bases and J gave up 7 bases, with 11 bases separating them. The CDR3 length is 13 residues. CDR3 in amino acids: CASSYPQDGELFV. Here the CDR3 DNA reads TGTGCCAGCAGTTACCCACAGGACGGGGAGCTGTTTGTT.

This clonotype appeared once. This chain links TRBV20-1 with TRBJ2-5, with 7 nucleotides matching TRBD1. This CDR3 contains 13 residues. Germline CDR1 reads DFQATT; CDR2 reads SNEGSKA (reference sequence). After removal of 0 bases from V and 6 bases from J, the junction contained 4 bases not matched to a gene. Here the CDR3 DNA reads TGCAGTGCTAGAGATGGGGGACAGAAGACCCAGTACTTC. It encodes CSARDGGQKTQYF.

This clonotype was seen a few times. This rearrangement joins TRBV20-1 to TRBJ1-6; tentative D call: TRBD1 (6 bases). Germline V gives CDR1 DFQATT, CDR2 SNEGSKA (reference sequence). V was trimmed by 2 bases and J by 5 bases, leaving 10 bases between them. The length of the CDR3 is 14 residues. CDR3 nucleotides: TGCAGTGCTAGACCAGGGGCTAATAATTCACCCCTCCACTTT. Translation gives CSARPGANNSPLHF.

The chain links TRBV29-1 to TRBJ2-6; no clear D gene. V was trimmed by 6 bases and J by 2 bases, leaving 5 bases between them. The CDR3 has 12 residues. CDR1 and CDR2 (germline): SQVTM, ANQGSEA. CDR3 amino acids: CSVIPGANVLTF. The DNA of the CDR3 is TGCAGCGTAATCCCTGGGGCCAACGTCCTGACTTTC.

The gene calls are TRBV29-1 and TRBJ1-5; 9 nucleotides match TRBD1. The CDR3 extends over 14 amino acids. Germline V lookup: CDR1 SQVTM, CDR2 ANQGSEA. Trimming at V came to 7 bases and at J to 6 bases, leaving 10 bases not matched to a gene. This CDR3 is CSARGQGVGQPQHF. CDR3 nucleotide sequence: TGCAGCGCACGGGGACAGGGAGTCGGTCAGCCCCAGCATTTT. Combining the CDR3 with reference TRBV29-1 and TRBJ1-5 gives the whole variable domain SAVISQKPSRDICQRGTSLTIQCQVDSQVTMMFWYRQQPGQSLTLIATANQGSEATYESGFVIDKFPISRPNLTFSTLTVSNMSPEDSSIYLCSARGQGVGQPQHFGDGTRLSIL.

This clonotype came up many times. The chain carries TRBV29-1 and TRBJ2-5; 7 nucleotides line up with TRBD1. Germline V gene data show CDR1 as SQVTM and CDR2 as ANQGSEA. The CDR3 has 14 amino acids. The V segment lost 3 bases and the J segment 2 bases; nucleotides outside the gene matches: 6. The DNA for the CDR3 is TGCAGCGTTGATTTGGACAGGAGACAAGAGACCCAGTACTTC. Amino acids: CSVDLDRRQETQYF.

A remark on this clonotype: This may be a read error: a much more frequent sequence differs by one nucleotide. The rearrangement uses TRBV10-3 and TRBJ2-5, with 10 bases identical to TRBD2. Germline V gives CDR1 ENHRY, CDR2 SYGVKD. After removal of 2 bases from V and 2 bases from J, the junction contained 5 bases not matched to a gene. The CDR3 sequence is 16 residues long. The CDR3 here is CAISEGLAEGQETQYF. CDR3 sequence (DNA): TGTGCCATCAGTGAGGGACTAGCGGAAGGTCAAGAGACCCAGTACTTC.

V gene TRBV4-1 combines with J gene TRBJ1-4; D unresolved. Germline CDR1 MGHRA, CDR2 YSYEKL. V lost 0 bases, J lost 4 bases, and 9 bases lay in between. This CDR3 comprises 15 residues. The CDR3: CASSQEDGLNEKLFF. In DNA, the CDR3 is TGCGCCAGCAGCCAAGAGGACGGGCTTAATGAAAAACTGTTTTTT.

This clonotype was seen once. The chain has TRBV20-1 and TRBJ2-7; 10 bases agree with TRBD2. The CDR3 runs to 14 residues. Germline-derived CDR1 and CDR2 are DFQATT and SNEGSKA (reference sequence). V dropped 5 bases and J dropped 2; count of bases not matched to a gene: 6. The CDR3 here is CSASGTSETYEQYF. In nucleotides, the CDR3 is TGCAGTGCTTCCGGGACTAGCGAGACCTACGAGCAGTACTTC.

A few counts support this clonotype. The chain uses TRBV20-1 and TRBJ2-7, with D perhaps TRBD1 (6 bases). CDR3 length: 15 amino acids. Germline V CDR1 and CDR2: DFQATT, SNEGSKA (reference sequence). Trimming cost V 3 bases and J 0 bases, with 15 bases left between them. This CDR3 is CSASLAGTPSYEQYF. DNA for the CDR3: TGCAGTGCTAGTCTGGCCGGGACACCCTCCTACGAGCAGTACTTC.

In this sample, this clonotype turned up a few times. The CDR3 is CASSKAGDPQPQHF. The CDR3 DNA is TGTGCCAGTAGTAAGGCAGGGGATCCTCAGCCCCAGCATTTT. The V call is TRBV19, the J call TRBJ1-5; D perhaps matches TRBD1 (6 bases). This CDR3 region has 14 residues. V lost 4 bases and J lost 6, with 13 bases in between. CDR1 and CDR2 (germline): LNHDA, SQIVND (reference sequence). Full variable domain (outside the CDR3, taken from reference TRBV19 and TRBJ1-5): DGGITQSPKYLFRKEGQNVTLSCEQNLNHDAMYWYRQDPGQGLRLIYYSQIVNDFQKGDIAEGYSVSREKKESFPLTVTSAQKNPTAFYLCASSKAGDPQPQHFGDGTRLSIL.

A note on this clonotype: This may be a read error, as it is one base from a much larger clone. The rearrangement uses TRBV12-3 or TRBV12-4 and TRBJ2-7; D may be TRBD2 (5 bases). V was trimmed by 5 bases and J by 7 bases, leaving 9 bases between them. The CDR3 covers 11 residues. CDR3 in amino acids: CASSVWEEQYF. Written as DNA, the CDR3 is TGTGCCAGCAGTGTATGGGAGGAGCAGTACTTC.

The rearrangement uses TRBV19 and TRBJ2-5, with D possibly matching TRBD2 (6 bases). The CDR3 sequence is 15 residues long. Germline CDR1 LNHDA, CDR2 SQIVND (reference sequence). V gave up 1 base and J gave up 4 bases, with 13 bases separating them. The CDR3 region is CASSIGHSSGETQYF. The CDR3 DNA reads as TGTGCCAGTAGTATAGGTCACAGTAGCGGAGAGACCCAGTACTTC. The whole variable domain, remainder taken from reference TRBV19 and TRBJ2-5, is DGGITQSPKYLFRKEGQNVTLSCEQNLNHDAMYWYRQDPGQGLRLIYYSQIVNDFQKGDIAEGYSVSREKKESFPLTVTSAQKNPTAFYLCASSIGHSSGETQYFGPGTRLLVL.

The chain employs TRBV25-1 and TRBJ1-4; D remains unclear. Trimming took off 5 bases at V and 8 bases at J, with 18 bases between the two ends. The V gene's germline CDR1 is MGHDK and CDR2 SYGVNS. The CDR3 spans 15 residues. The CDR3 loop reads CASSPLREGPEKLFF. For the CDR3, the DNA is TGTGCCAGCAGTCCCTTAAGGGAGGGCCCAGAAAAACTGTTTTTT. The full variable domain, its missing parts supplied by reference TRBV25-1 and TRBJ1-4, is EADIYQTPRYLVIGTGKKITLECSQTMGHDKMYWYQQDPGMELHLIHYSYGVNSTEKGDLSSESTVSRIRTEHFPLTLESARPSHTSQYLCASSPLREGPEKLFFGSGTQLSVL.

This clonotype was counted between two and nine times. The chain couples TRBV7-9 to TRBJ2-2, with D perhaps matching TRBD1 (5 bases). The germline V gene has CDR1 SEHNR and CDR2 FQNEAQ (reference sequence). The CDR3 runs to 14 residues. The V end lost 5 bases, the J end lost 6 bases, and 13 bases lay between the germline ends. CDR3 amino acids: CASSQARDAGELFF. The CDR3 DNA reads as TGTGCCAGCAGCCAAGCCAGGGATGCCGGGGAGCTGTTTTTT.

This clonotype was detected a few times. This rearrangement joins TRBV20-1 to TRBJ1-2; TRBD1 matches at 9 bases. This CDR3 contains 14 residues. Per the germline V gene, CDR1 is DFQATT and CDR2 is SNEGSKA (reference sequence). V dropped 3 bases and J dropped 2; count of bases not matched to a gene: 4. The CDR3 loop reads CSARYDRGNYGYTF. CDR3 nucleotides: TGCAGTGCTAGGTATGACAGGGGGAACTATGGCTACACCTTC.

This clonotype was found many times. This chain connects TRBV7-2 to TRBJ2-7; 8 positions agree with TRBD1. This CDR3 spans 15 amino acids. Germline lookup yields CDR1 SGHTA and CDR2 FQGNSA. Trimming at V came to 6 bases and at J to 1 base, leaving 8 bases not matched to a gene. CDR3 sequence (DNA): TGTGCCAGCAGGGCACCAGGGGGCCAGTCCTACGAGCAGTACTTC. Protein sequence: CASRAPGGQSYEQYF.

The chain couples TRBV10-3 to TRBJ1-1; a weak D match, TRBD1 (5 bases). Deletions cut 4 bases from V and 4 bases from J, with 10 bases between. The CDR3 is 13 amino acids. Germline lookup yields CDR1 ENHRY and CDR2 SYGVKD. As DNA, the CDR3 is TGTGCCATCAGTGTTGTCGACAGCACTGAAGCTTTCTTT. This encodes CAISVVDSTEAFF.